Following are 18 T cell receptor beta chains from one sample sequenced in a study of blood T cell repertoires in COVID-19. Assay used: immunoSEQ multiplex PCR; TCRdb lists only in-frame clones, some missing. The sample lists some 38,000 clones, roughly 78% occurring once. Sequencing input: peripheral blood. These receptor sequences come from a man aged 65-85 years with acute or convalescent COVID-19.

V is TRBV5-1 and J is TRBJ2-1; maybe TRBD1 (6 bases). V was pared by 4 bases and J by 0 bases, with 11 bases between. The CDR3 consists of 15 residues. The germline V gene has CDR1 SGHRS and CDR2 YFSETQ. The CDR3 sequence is CASSDTGSSYNEQFF. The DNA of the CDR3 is TGCGCCAGCAGCGATACAGGGAGCTCCTACAATGAGCAGTTCTTC.

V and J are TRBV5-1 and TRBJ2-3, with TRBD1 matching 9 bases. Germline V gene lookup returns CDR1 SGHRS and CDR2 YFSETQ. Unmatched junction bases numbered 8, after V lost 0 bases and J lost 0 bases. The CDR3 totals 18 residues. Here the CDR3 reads CASSLVPTGTGSTDTQYF. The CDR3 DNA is TGCGCCAGCAGCTTGGTACCTACCGGGACAGGGAGCACAGATACGCAGTATTTT.

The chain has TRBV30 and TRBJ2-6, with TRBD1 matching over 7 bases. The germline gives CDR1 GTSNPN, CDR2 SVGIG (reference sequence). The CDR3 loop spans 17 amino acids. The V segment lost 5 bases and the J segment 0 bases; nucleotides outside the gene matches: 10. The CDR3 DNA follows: TGTGCCTGGGCTAGGGACAGTCAGTTCTCTGGGGCCAACGTCCTGACTTTC. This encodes CAWARDSQFSGANVLTF.

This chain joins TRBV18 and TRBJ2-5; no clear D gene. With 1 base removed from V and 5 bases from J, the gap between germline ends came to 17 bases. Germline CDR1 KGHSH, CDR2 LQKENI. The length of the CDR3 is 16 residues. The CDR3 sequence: CASSPRISADGETQYF. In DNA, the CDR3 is TGTGCCAGCTCACCACGTATTTCAGCCGACGGGGAGACCCAGTACTTC.

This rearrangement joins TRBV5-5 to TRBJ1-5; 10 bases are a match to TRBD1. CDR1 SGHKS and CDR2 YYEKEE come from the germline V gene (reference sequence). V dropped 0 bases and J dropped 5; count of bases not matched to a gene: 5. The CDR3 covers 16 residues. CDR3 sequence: CASSLAPTGGDQPQHF. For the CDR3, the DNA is TGTGCCAGCAGCTTGGCCCCGACAGGGGGCGATCAGCCCCAGCATTTT.

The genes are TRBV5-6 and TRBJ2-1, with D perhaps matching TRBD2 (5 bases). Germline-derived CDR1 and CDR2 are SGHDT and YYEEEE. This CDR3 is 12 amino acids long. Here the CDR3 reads CASMWRYNEQFF. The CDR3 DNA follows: TGTGCGAGTATGTGGAGGTACAATGAGCAGTTCTTC.

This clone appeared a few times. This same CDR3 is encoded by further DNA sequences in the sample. The CDR3 region is CASSDPAYEQYF. The CDR3 region has the DNA TGTGCCAGCAGTGACCCAGCCTACGAGCAGTACTTC. V is TRBV6-1 and J is TRBJ2-7; D gene unclear. The germline V and J ends were trimmed by 3 bases and 2 bases, with 5 bases remaining between them. The CDR3 has 12 amino acids. Per germline, CDR1 MNHNS and CDR2 SASEGT.

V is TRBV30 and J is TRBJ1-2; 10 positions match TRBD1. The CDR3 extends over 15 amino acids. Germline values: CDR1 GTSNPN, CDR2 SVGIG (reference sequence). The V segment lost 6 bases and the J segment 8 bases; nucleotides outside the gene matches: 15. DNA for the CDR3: TGTGCCTGTCTAAGACAGGGGGCAGGGAGGTCCGGCTACACCTTC. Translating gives CACLRQGAGRSGYTF.

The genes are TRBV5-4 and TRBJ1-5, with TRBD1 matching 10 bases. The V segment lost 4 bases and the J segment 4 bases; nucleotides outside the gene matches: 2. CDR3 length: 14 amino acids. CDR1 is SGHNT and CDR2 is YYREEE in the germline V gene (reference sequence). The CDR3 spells CASSEDRGNQPQHF. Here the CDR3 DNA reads TGTGCCAGCAGCGAGGACAGGGGGAATCAGCCCCAGCATTTT.

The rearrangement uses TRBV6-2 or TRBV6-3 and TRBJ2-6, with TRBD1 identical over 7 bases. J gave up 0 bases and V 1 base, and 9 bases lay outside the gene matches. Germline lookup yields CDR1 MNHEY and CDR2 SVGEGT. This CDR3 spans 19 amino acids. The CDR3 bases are TGTGCCAGCAGTTACTTACGCGGACAGGCGTCCTCTGGGGCCAACGTCCTGACTTTC. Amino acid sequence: CASSYLRGQASSGANVLTF.

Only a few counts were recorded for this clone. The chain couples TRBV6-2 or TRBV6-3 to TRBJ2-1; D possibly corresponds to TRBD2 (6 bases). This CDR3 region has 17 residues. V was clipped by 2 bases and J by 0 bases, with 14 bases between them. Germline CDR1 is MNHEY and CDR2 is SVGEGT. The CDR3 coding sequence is TGTGCCAGCAGTTACGGTTTACGGGAGAGCTCCTACAATGAGCAGTTCTTC. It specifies CASSYGLRESSYNEQFF.

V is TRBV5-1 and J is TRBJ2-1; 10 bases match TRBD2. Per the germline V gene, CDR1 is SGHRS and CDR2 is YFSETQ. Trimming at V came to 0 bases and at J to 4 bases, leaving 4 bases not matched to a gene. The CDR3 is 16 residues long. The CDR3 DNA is TGCGCCAGCAGCTTGGCGTCTAGCGGGAGTTACAATGAGCAGTTCTTC. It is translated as CASSLASSGSYNEQFF.

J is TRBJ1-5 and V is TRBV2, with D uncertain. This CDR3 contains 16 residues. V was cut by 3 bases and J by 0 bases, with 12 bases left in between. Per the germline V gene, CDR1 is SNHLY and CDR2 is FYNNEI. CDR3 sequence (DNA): TGTGCCAGCAGTGAGGTACAGCATTATAGCAATCAGCCCCAGCATTTT. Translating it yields CASSEVQHYSNQPQHF.

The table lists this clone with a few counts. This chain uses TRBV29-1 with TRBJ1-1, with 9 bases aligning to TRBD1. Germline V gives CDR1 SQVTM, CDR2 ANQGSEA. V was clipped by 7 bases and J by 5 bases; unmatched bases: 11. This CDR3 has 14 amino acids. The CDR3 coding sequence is TGCAGCGCCAGGGGGGACAGGGCTTGGACTGAAGCTTTCTTT. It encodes CSARGDRAWTEAFF. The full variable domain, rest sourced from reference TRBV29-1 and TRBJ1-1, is SAVISQKPSRDICQRGTSLTIQCQVDSQVTMMFWYRQQPGQSLTLIATANQGSEATYESGFVIDKFPISRPNLTFSTLTVSNMSPEDSSIYLCSARGDRAWTEAFFGQGTRLTVV.

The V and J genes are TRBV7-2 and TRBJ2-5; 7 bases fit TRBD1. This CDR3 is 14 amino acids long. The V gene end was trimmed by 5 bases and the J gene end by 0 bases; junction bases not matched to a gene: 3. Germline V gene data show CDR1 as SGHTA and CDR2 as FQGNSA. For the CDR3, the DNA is TGTGCCAGCAGCCCGGACAGGAACCAAGAGACCCAGTACTTC. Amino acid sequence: CASSPDRNQETQYF.

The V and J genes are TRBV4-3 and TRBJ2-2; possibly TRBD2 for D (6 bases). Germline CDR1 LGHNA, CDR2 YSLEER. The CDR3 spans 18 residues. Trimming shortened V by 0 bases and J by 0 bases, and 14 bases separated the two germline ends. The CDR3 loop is CASSQDGGTYANTGELFF. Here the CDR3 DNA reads TGCGCCAGCAGCCAAGATGGGGGGACCTACGCGAACACCGGGGAGCTGTTTTTT.

CDR3 sequence reads: CASSGQAPPYGYTF. CDR3 coding DNA: TGTGCCAGCAGTGGTCAGGCCCCACCCTATGGCTACACCTTC. The V call is TRBV28, the J call TRBJ1-2, with unresolved D. The CDR3 is 14 residues long. CDR1 and CDR2 from the germline V gene are MDHEN and SYDVKM. Trimming pared 5 bases from V and 4 bases from J, leaving 14 bases between.

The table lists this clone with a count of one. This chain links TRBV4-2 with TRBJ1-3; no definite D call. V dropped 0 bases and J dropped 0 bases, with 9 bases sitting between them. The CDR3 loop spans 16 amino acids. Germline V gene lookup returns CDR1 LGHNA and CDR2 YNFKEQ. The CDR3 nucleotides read TGTGCCAGCAGCCAAGAACTATACGGCTCTGGAAACACCATATATTTT. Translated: CASSQELYGSGNTIYF.